This TCR beta chain was sequenced in a study of identical twins. General study findings and limits: A lower insertion count was a feature of abundant cord blood beta clonotypes, with no such feature in memory repertoires. In beta out-of-frame sequences, the excess sharing between twins was weaker.

Germline values: CDR1 SGHDN, CDR2 FVKESK. With 2 bases clipped from V and 6 bases from J, the junction kept 6 bases outside the gene matches. The CDR3 is made up of 15 amino acids. TCRdb re-analysed the 5' RACE reads in MiXCR, keeping a single row per CDR3 protein. The sample includes about 570,000 distinct CDR3 sequences, 9.6% of them seen just once. This clonotype was recorded a few times. Antigen specificity is unknown. This sample also belongs to another study, concerning yellow fever vaccine responses in identical twins.

The sample was PBMCs. V usage is TRBV14 and J usage is TRBJ2-3; 9 positions agree with TRBD2. This TCR was recovered from a woman younger than 30 in good health. This CDR3 is CASSQFSGRPDTQYF. As DNA, the CDR3 is TGTGCCAGCAGCCAATTTAGCGGGAGACCGGATACGCAGTATTTT.